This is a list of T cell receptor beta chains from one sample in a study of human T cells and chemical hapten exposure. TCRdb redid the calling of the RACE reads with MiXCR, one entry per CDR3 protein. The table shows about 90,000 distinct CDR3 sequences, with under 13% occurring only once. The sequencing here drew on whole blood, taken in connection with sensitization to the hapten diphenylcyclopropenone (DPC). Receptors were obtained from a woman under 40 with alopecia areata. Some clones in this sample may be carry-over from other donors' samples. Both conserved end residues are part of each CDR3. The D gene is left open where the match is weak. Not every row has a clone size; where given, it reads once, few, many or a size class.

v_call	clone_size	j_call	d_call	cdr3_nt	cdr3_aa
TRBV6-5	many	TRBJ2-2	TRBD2	TGTGCCAGCAGTCGAGGCGGGGGGGCTGACGGGGAGCTGTTTTTT	CASSRGGGADGELFF
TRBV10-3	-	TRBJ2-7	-	TGTGCCATCAGTGAAGCCTTGTACGAGCAGTACTTC	CAISEALYEQYF
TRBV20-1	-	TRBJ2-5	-	TGCAGTGCAACTAGGAACAGGGCGATTCTGGAGACCCAGTACTTC	CSATRNRAILETQYF
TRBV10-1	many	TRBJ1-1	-	TGCGCCAGCAGTCCCGGACAGACGAACACTGAAGCTTTCTTT	CASSPGQTNTEAFF
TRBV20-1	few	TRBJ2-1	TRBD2	TGCAGTGCTCCAGGGTGGGGGGGAGACTACAATGAGCAGTTCTTC	CSAPGWGGDYNEQFF
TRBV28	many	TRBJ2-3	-	TGTGCCAGCAGTTCACCGCCAGAGGGGACAGATACGCAGTATTTT	CASSSPPEGTDTQYF
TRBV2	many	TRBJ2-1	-	TGTGCCAGCCGAGGGACCCAGGGGTACAATGAGCAGTTCTTC	CASRGTQGYNEQFF
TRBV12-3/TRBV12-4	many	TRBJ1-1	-	TGTGCCAGCAGTTTGGCGGGGGGGAACACTGAAGCTTTCTTT	CASSLAGGNTEAFF
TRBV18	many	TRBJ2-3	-	TGTGCCAGCTCACCACCCCCTAGTGGGGATACGCAGTATTTT	CASSPPPSGDTQYF
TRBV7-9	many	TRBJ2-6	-	TGTGCCAGCAGCTTAGATCAGGGAACTGGGGCCAACGTCCTGACTTTC	CASSLDQGTGANVLTF
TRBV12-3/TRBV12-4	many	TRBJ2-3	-	TGTGCCAGCAGACTTTCTGGGGGGATTACCACAGATACGCAGTATTTT	CASRLSGGITTDTQYF
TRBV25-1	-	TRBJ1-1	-	TGTGCCAGCAGTGAATACGCGGGTGAAGCTTTCTTT	CASSEYAGEAFF
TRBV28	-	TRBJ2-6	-	TGTGCCAGCACCGGTAGCTCTGGGGCCAACGTCCTGACTTTC	CASTGSSGANVLTF
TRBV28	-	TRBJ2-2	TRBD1	TGTGCCAGCAGTGCCCCCGGGACAGGGGGCGGGGAGCTGTTTTTT	CASSAPGTGGGELFF
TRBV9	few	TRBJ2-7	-	TGTGCCAGCAGCGTAGGGGGTGGTTCCGAGCAGTACTTC	CASSVGGGSEQYF
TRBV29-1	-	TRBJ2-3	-	TGCAGCGTTGATGGTCTGGGAACAGATACGCAGTATTTT	CSVDGLGTDTQYF